This entry is about one T cell receptor beta chain. Its antigen is not known. These data are taken from a study of beta chain features in type 1 diabetes. Points from the study as a whole: Significant though moderate, a shortening of TCRB CDR3s appeared in all four CD4+ subsets of Type 1 diabetes patients.

Of the isolated RNA, all was reverse transcribed, and so the sequenced material was expressed TCRB transcripts. Sequencing was performed with immunoSEQ multiplex PCR; in TCRdb, only in-frame clones are kept and a portion is missing. The table records about 160,000 clones, approximately 8% of them present only once. The sequence derives from a woman aged 40 to 55 with type 1 diabetes. The sequenced material came from central memory CD4+ T cells from blood.

The CDR3 DNA follows: TGTGCCAGCAGCTGGGACACGGTGTGGGCCCAGTACTTC. Amino acid sequence: CASSWDTVWAQYF. V is TRBV6-6 and J is TRBJ2-5; the D gene is possibly TRBD1 (6 bases). The CDR3 has 13 residues. The germline V gene has CDR1 MNHNY and CDR2 SVGAGI (reference sequence). Trimming took 6 bases from V and 9 from J, leaving 17 bases between them.